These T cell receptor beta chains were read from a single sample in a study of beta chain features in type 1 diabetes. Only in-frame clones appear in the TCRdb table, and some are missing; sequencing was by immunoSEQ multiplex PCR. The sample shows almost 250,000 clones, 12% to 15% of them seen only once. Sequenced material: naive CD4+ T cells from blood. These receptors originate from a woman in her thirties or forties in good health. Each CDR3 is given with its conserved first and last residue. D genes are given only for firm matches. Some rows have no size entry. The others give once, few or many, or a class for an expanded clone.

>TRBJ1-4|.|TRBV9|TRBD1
TGTGCCAGCAGCGTAGAGGCAGGGGGTAATGAAAAACTGTTTTTT
CASSVEAGGNEKLFF
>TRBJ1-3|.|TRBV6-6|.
TGTGCCAGCAGTTACCCTTCTACAGGGATAGAAAACACCATATATTTT
CASSYPSTGIENTIYF
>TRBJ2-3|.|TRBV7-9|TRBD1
TGTGCCAGCAGCCACCCGCGACAGGGCCGCACAGATACGCAGTATTTT
CASSHPRQGRTDTQYF
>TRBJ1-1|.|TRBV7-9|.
TGTGCCAGCAGCTCGACTTTGAACACTGAAGCTTTCTTT
CASSSTLNTEAFF
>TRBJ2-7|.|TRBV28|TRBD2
TGTGCCAGCATCCCTAGCGGCAGTTACTACGAGCAGTACTTC
CASIPSGSYYEQYF
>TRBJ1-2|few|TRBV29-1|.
TGCAGCGTGGGGAAAGCGGGAGGCTACACCTTC
CSVGKAGGYTF
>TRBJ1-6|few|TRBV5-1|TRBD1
TGCGCCAGCAGCTTGGGTCGGGACAGGGTTGGGTCCCTCCACTTT
CASSLGRDRVGSLHF
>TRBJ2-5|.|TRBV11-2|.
TGTGCCAGCAGCTTTAGCGGCCAAGAGACCCAGTACTTC
CASSFSGQETQYF
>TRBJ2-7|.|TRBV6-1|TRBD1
TGTGCCAGCAGTGCCGGACAGGGCGCCATCTCCTACGAGCAGTACTTC
CASSAGQGAISYEQYF
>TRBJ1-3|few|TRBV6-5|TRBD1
TGTGCCAGCAGTTGGACAGGGATTGGAAACACCATATATTTT
CASSWTGIGNTIYF
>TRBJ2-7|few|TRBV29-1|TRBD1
TGCAGCGTAGGGGGCCGGGGCCCAACCTACGAGCAGTACTTC
CSVGGRGPTYEQYF